The 29 T cell receptor beta chains given below trace back to one sample, sequenced in a study of blood T cell repertoires in COVID-19. The table came from immunoSEQ multiplex PCR; TCRdb's copy has only in-frame clones and leaves some out. The repertoire holds roughly 120,000 clones, with about 85% as singletons. Sequencing was done on a sample of peripheral blood. These TCRs come from a man aged 80 or over with acute or convalescent COVID-19.

This chain joins TRBV10-3 and TRBJ2-5; the match to TRBD2 covers 10 bases. This CDR3 comprises 15 residues. CDR1 and CDR2 (germline): ENHRY, SYGVKD. With 6 bases clipped from V and 5 bases from J, the junction kept 9 bases outside the gene matches. DNA of the CDR3: TGTGCCATCAGCGTAGCGGGGGGCCATGGGGAGACCCAGTACTTC. It yields the protein CAISVAGGHGETQYF.

The chain uses TRBV27 and TRBJ1-6; possibly TRBD1 for D (6 bases). The CDR3 contains 14 residues. V was clipped by 10 bases and J by 7 bases, with 17 bases between them. Germline V CDR1 and CDR2: MNHEY, SMNVEV (reference sequence). CDR3 sequence: CATKAVQGNSPLHF. The CDR3 coding sequence is TGTGCCACCAAGGCGGTACAGGGCAATTCACCCCTCCACTTT.

The chain carries TRBV7-3 and TRBJ2-1; D is perhaps TRBD1 (5 bases). This CDR3 contains 13 residues. CDR1 and CDR2 (germline): SGHTA, FQGTGA. Trimming stripped 0 bases from V and 13 bases from J, with 13 bases between. CDR3 in DNA: TGTGCCAGCAGCTTAACGCGTTTAGGGGTACAGTTCTTC. It codes for CASSLTRLGVQFF.

The V gene is TRBV24-1, the J gene TRBJ2-3; the match to TRBD2 covers 13 bases. Trimming took 5 bases from V and 6 from J; bases not matched to a gene: 13. The CDR3 runs 18 residues. Germline V CDR1 and CDR2: KGHDR, SFDVKD. The CDR3 DNA follows: TGTGCCACCAGTGGTTGGACTAGCGGGGGACTTTCTGCGGATACGCAGTATTTT. Translated, it gives CATSGWTSGGLSADTQYF.

J is TRBJ2-3 and V is TRBV24-1; 7 bases map to TRBD1. Germline V gene sequence: CDR1 KGHDR, CDR2 SFDVKD. The CDR3 covers 15 residues. Trimming at V came to 4 bases and at J to 1 base, leaving 4 bases not matched to a gene. CDR3 nucleotides: TGTGCCACCAGTGACGCCGGGACAGGCACAGATACGCAGTATTTT. This gives the protein CATSDAGTGTDTQYF.

The chain joins TRBV6-5 to TRBJ1-4; 9 nucleotides match TRBD1. The V segment lost 10 bases and the J segment 4 bases; nucleotides outside the gene matches: 4. Germline V gene data show CDR1 as MNHEY and CDR2 as SVGAGI. CDR3 length equals 13 residues. The CDR3, as DNA: TGTGCCATTACGGGACAGGGTAATGAAAAACTGTTTTTT. Amino acids: CAITGQGNEKLFF.

V usage is TRBV19 and J usage is TRBJ1-2; maybe TRBD1 (6 bases). CDR3 length: 13 amino acids. V dropped 3 bases and J dropped 5 bases, with 10 bases sitting between them. Germline V gene data show CDR1 as LNHDA and CDR2 as SQIVND (reference sequence). The CDR3 here is CASSMSTGYGYTF. CDR3 nucleotide sequence: TGTGCCAGTAGTATGAGCACAGGGTATGGCTACACCTTC.

This clone has more than one count but fewer than ten. V usage is TRBV6-2 or TRBV6-3 and J usage is TRBJ1-2; D not certain. Germline V gene sequence: CDR1 MNHEY, CDR2 SVGEGT. V lost 5 bases and J 7 bases, leaving 17 bases between the germline ends. CDR3 length equals 14 residues. CDR3 sequence reads: CASSPLVNSAGYTF. CDR3 bases: TGTGCCAGCAGTCCACTGGTTAATAGCGCTGGCTACACCTTC.

CDR3 residues: CASSLTSGTELMRGLFF. The CDR3 DNA reads as TGTGCCAGCAGTCTGACGTCCGGGACAGAACTAATGAGGGGGCTGTTTTTT. The chain uses TRBV28 and TRBJ1-4; 7 nucleotides line up with TRBD1. This CDR3 contains 17 residues. Germline loops: CDR1 MDHEN, CDR2 SYDVKM. V shed 5 bases, J shed 14 bases, and the junction held 23 bases outside the gene matches.

The J gene is TRBJ1-3, the V gene TRBV4-1, with D hard to call. Trimming cost V 0 bases and J 4 bases, with 13 bases left between them. Germline lookup yields CDR1 MGHRA and CDR2 YSYEKL. The CDR3 covers 16 residues. As DNA, the CDR3 is TGCGCCAGCAGCCAAGATCCCCGGGTTCGCGGAAACACCATATATTTT. It specifies CASSQDPRVRGNTIYF.

The sample holds one count of this clone. V usage is TRBV19 and J usage is TRBJ2-5; possible D gene TRBD1, 6 bases. The CDR3 has 15 amino acids. CDR1 is LNHDA, CDR2 SQIVND, per germline (reference sequence). The V end was cut by 8 bases, the J end by 4 bases, with 20 bases between. The CDR3 protein is CASGSMGLGGETQYF. CDR3 nucleotide sequence: TGTGCCAGTGGAAGCATGGGGTTAGGGGGAGAGACCCAGTACTTC. Full variable domain (rest looked up from reference TRBV19 and TRBJ2-5): DGGITQSPKYLFRKEGQNVTLSCEQNLNHDAMYWYRQDPGQGLRLIYYSQIVNDFQKGDIAEGYSVSREKKESFPLTVTSAQKNPTAFYLCASGSMGLGGETQYFGPGTRLLVL.

The chain links TRBV9 to TRBJ1-4; 8 bases match TRBD1. Per the germline V gene, CDR1 is SGDLS and CDR2 is YYNGEE. This CDR3 spans 13 amino acids. The V and J ends lost 4 bases and 8 bases, in that order; junction bases with no gene match: 4. The CDR3 nucleotides are TGTGCCAGCAGCTCGGGGACAGGAGAAAAACTGTTTTTT. Translated: CASSSGTGEKLFF. The variable domain in full, completed from reference TRBV9 and TRBJ1-4, reads DSGVTQTPKHLITATGQRVTLRCSPRSGDLSVYWYQQSLDQGLQFLIQYYNGEERAKGNILERFSAQQFPDLHSELNLSSLELGDSALYFCASSSGTGEKLFFGSGTQLSVL.

This rearrangement joins TRBV3-1 (or the pseudogene TRBV3-2) to TRBJ1-2; a possible D gene is TRBD1 (6 bases). Germline V gives CDR1 LGHDT, CDR2 YNNKEL (reference sequence). The V end lost 0 bases, the J end lost 7 bases, and 12 bases lay between the germline ends. The CDR3 totals 14 residues. The CDR3 sequence is CASSQDQGLGGYTF. CDR3 nucleotide sequence: TGTGCCAGCAGCCAAGATCAGGGGCTGGGTGGCTACACCTTC.

This clone has just a few counts. V is TRBV9 and J is TRBJ1-5; tentative D call: TRBD1 (6 bases). CDR1 and CDR2 from the germline V gene are SGDLS and YYNGEE. The CDR3 loop spans 14 amino acids. The V and J ends lost 3 bases and 7 bases respectively, with 14 bases between them. For the CDR3, the DNA is TGTGCCAGCAGCGGCGGGGGCGCGAGGCAGCCCCAGCATTTT. This gives the protein CASSGGGARQPQHF.

The V gene is TRBV10-1, the J gene TRBJ1-2, with 10 bases identical to TRBD1. With 4 bases clipped from V and 3 bases from J, the junction kept 11 bases outside the gene matches. The CDR3 runs to 17 residues. The V gene's germline CDR1 is WNHNN and CDR2 SYGVQD (reference sequence). CDR3 DNA: TGCGCCAGCAGTGTGGGACAGGGGTGGGCTTATGACTATGGCTACACCTTC. Translating it yields CASSVGQGWAYDYGYTF.

The CDR3 is CASSFHETQYF. The CDR3 DNA reads as TGTGCCAGCAGCTTCCATGAGACCCAGTACTTC. V usage is TRBV11-2 and J usage is TRBJ2-5; D gene uncertain. Trimming removed 3 bases from V and 5 bases from J, with 4 bases in between. CDR1 and CDR2 (germline): SGHAT, FQNNGV. The CDR3 totals 11 residues.

The chain employs TRBV15 and TRBJ2-7, with 12 bases aligning to TRBD1. Germline-derived CDR1 and CDR2 are LNHNV and YYDKDF (reference sequence). The CDR3 is 16 residues long. V was pared by 0 bases and J by 5 bases, with 5 bases of the junction left unmatched. This CDR3 reads CATSRDPGQGADEQYF. Written as DNA, the CDR3 is TGTGCCACCAGCAGAGACCCGGGACAGGGGGCCGACGAGCAGTACTTC.

This sequence joins TRBV5-1 and TRBJ2-7; 9 bases map to TRBD1. From germline, CDR1 is SGHRS and CDR2 YFSETQ. The CDR3 runs to 16 residues. V lost 0 bases and J lost 0; bases outside the gene matches: 4. CDR3 sequence (DNA): TGCGCCAGCAGCTTGGGGGGACAGGGCCGCTCCTACGAGCAGTACTTC. It translates to CASSLGGQGRSYEQYF.

The J gene is TRBJ1-3, the V gene TRBV5-1, with D possibly matching TRBD1 (5 bases). This CDR3 contains 14 residues. The germline V and J ends were trimmed by 0 bases and 4 bases, with 8 bases remaining between them. Germline lookup yields CDR1 SGHRS and CDR2 YFSETQ. The CDR3 sequence is CASSLVGVGNTIYF. The CDR3 DNA reads as TGCGCCAGCAGCTTGGTAGGGGTAGGAAACACCATATATTTT.

This chain connects TRBV5-6 to TRBJ2-5; a weak D match, TRBD1 (6 bases). The CDR3 covers 15 residues. Germline lookup yields CDR1 SGHDT and CDR2 YYEEEE. The V gene lost 0 bases and the J gene lost 7 bases, with 16 bases spanning the gap. Here the CDR3 reads CASSLGGPAPGTQYF. CDR3 in DNA: TGTGCCAGCAGCTTGGGGGGGCCGGCCCCCGGGACCCAGTACTTC.

DNA of the CDR3: TGTGCCAGCACCACAGGGACCGAGCAGTACTTC. Translating gives CASTTGTEQYF. The chain uses TRBV2 and TRBJ2-7; D is perhaps TRBD1 (6 bases). The CDR3 length is 11 residues. Germline loops: CDR1 SNHLY, CDR2 FYNNEI. Trimming removed 7 bases from V and 6 bases from J, with 10 bases in between. The full variable domain, its missing parts supplied by reference TRBV2 and TRBJ2-7, is EPEVTQTPSHQVTQMGQEVILRCVPISNHLYFYWYRQILGQKVEFLVSFYNNEISEKSEIFDDQFSVERPDGSNFTLKIRSTKLEDSAMYFCASTTGTEQYFGPGTRLTVT.

The chain joins TRBV7-9 to TRBJ1-1; D uncertain. V was shortened by 5 bases and J by 4 bases, with 14 bases between the two germline ends. CDR1 SEHNR and CDR2 FQNEAQ come from the germline V gene (reference sequence). The CDR3 spans 14 residues. The CDR3 DNA is TGTGCCAGCAGCCCCGGTTGGGCGGGCACTGAAGCTTTCTTT. This encodes CASSPGWAGTEAFF.

This chain links TRBV4-3 with TRBJ1-1; 7 bases fit TRBD1. After removal of 1 base from V and 1 base from J, the junction contained 3 bases not matched to a gene. CDR1 LGHNA and CDR2 YSLEER come from the germline V gene. This CDR3 comprises 15 residues. The CDR3 loop is CASSQGNRGNTEAFF. In DNA, the CDR3 is TGCGCCAGCAGCCAAGGAAACAGGGGGAACACTGAAGCTTTCTTT.

V and J are TRBV5-1 and TRBJ1-1; D is possibly TRBD1 (6 bases). This CDR3 contains 14 residues. V was pared by 3 bases and J by 5 bases, with 14 bases between. In germline, CDR1 is SGHRS, CDR2 YFSETQ. The CDR3 protein is CASSSHLRGTEAFF. Written as DNA, the CDR3 is TGCGCCAGCAGCTCCCATTTGAGGGGGACTGAAGCTTTCTTT. The variable domain in full, completed from reference TRBV5-1 and TRBJ1-1, reads KAGVTQTPRYLIKTRGQQVTLSCSPISGHRSVSWYQQTPGQGLQFLFEYFSETQRNKGNFPGRFSGRQFSNSRSEMNVSTLELGDSALYLCASSSHLRGTEAFFGQGTRLTVV.

The J gene is TRBJ2-4, the V gene TRBV6-5, with a tentative D call TRBD2 (5 bases). Germline CDR1 MNHEY, CDR2 SVGAGI. Trimming removed 2 bases at V and 9 bases at J, with 14 bases between. This CDR3 is 14 amino acids long. The chain's CDR3 is CASSYPGNGGIQYF. The CDR3 DNA sequence: TGTGCCAGCAGTTACCCGGGGAATGGCGGCATTCAGTACTTC.

The J gene is TRBJ1-1, the V gene TRBV4-1; possible D gene TRBD1, 6 bases. The CDR3 is 14 amino acids. Trimming took off 4 bases at V and 4 bases at J, with 13 bases between the two ends. Germline V gene data show CDR1 as MGHRA and CDR2 as YSYEKL. CDR3 amino acids: CASSRNSGATEAFF. CDR3 DNA: TGCGCCAGCAGCCGCAATTCAGGGGCCACTGAAGCTTTCTTT.

This clone was picked up a small number of times. J is TRBJ1-2 and V is TRBV19, with 8 bases that match TRBD1. This CDR3 region has 15 residues. V lost 5 bases to trimming and J lost 4 bases; unmatched junction nucleotides: 9. CDR1 LNHDA and CDR2 SQIVND come from the germline V gene (reference sequence). CDR3 residues: CASSGRTGRGYGYTF. The DNA of the CDR3 is TGTGCCAGTAGTGGTCGGACAGGGAGGGGCTATGGCTACACCTTC.

The chain couples TRBV29-1 to TRBJ1-2, with 8 bases fitting TRBD1. The CDR3 runs to 12 residues. Germline V CDR1 and CDR2: SQVTM, ANQGSEA. Trimming removed 6 bases from V and 6 bases from J; junction bases left unmatched: 6. The CDR3 region has the DNA TGCAGCGTGGACAGGGAGTCGCATGGCTACACCTTC. Its translation is CSVDRESHGYTF.

This clone was observed a few times. V and J are TRBV5-4 and TRBJ1-2; D uncertain. Germline lookup yields CDR1 SGHNT and CDR2 YYREEE (reference sequence). This CDR3 has 12 amino acids. V shed 4 bases and J shed 6 bases, with 10 bases lying between them. CDR3 in DNA: TGTGCCAGCAGCATCGCTGAGGATGGCTACACCTTC. This translates into CASSIAEDGYTF.